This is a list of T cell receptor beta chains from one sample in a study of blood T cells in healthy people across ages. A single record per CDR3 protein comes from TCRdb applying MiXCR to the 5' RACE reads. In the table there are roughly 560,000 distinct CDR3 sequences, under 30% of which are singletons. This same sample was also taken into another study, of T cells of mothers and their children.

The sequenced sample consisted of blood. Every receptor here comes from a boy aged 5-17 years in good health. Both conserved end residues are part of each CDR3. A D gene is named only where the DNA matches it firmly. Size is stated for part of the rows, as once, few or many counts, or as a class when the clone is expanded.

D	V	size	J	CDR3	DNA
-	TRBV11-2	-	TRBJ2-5	CASSSQTGPQETQYF	TGTGCCAGCAGCTCACAGACAGGTCCCCAAGAGACCCAGTACTTC
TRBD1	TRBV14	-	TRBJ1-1	CASSQGRRQGERTEAFF	TGTGCCAGCAGCCAAGGAAGGCGCCAGGGGGAGAGAACTGAAGCTTTCTTT
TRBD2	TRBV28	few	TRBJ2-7	CASSLNSGGARHEQYF	TGTGCCAGCAGTTTAAATAGCGGGGGGGCGAGGCACGAGCAGTACTTC
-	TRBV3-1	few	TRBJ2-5	CASSQPGPRETQYF	TGTGCCAGCAGCCAACCGGGACCCCGGGAGACCCAGTACTTC
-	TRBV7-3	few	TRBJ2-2	CASSSASGVNTGELFF	TGTGCCAGCAGCTCGGCGTCGGGGGTGAACACCGGGGAGCTGTTTTTT
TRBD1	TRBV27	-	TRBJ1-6	CASSLWTGGRVNSPLHF	TGTGCCAGCAGTTTATGGACAGGTGGAAGAGTTAATTCACCCCTCCACTTT
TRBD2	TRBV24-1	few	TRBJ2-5	CATSDFRGGADATQYF	TGTGCCACCAGTGATTTCCGCGGGGGGGCCGATGCGACCCAGTACTTC
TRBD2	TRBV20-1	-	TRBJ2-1	CSARGTSGIAEQFF	TGCAGTGCTAGAGGGACTAGCGGGATTGCTGAGCAGTTCTTC
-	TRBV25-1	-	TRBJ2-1	CASTLGQEQFF	TGTGCCAGCACCCTCGGGCAGGAGCAGTTCTTC
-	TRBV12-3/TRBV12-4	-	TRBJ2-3	CASSPRAGLRTDTQYF	TGTGCCAGCAGTCCCCGGGCCGGTTTGAGAACAGATACGCAGTATTTC
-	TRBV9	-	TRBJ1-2	CASSVGEGNRDGYTF	TGTGCCAGCAGCGTAGGGGAAGGGAATAGGGATGGCTACACCTTC
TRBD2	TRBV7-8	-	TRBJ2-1	CASSPQSGGASYNEQFF	TGTGCCAGCAGCCCTCAAAGCGGGGGGGCCTCCTACAATGAGCAGTTCTTC
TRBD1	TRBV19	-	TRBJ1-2	CASSRSGTGGNYYGYTF	TGTGCCAGTAGTAGATCCGGGACAGGTGGAAATTACTATGGCTACACCTTC
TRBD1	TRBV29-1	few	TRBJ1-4	CSGGGQGPNEKLFF	TGCAGCGGGGGGGGACAGGGTCCTAATGAAAAACTGTTTTTT
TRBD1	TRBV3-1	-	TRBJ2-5	CASSQGQGFVKETQYF	TGTGCCAGCAGCCAAGGACAGGGGTTTGTAAAAGAGACCCAGTACTTC
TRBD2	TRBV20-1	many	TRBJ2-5	CSARPGLTQETQYF	TGCAGTGCTAGGCCGGGACTAACCCAAGAGACCCAGTACTTC
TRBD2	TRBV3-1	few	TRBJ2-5	CASSQVAGQETQYF	TGTGCCAGCAGCCAAGTAGCGGGCCAAGAGACCCAGTACTTC
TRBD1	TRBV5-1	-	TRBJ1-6	CASSQGGVSSYNSPLHF	TGCGCCAGCAGCCAGGGGGGTGTCAGCTCCTATAATTCACCCCTCCACTTT
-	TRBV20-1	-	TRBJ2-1	CSARILSSYNEQFF	TGCAGTGCTAGGATCCTGAGCTCCTACAATGAGCAGTTCTTC
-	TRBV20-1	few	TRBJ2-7	CGYAAASYEQYF	TGCGGCTATGCCGCAGCCTCCTACGAGCAGTACTTC
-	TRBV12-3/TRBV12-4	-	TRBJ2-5	CASSLTGQFQETQYF	TGTGCCAGCAGTTTAACTGGGCAGTTCCAAGAGACCCAGTACTTC
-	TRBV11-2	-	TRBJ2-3	CASSLGAGINTDTQYF	TGTGCCAGCAGCTTAGGGGCAGGTATTAACACAGATACGCAGTATTTT
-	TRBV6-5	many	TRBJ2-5	CASSYGQGRETQYF	TGTGCCAGCAGTTACGGTCAGGGTCGAGAGACCCAGTACTTC
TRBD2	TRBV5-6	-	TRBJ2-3	CASSLRLAGVFATDTQYF	TGTGCCAGCAGCTTGAGGCTAGCGGGAGTGTTCGCGACAGATACGCAGTATTTT
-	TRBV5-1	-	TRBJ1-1	CASSLGELDTEAFF	TGCGCCAGCAGCTTGGGGGAACTGGACACTGAAGCTTTCTTT
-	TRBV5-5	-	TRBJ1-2	CASSSDGGLFGYTF	TGTGCCAGCAGCTCGGACGGCGGCCTTTTTGGCTACACCTTC
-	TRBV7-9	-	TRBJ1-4	CASSSGWQVANEKLFF	TGTGCCAGCAGCAGTGGGTGGCAGGTGGCTAATGAAAAACTGTTTTTT
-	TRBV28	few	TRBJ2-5	CASSLFLGDDQETQYF	TGTGCCAGCAGTTTATTCCTAGGCGACGATCAAGAGACCCAGTACTTC
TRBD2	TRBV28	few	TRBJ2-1	CASGPRRAGGLYNEQFF	TGTGCCAGCGGCCCCCGGAGGGCGGGGGGCCTCTACAATGAGCAGTTCTTC
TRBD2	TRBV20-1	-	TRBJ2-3	CSARWTSGTTDTQYF	TGCAGTGCTAGGTGGACTAGCGGAACCACAGATACGCAGTATTTT
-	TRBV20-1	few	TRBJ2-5	CSALWEAQYF	TGTAGTGCCCTCTGGGAGGCCCAGTACTTC
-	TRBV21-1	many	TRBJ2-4	CASSKDPDVAGLARKPAKNIQYF	TGTGCCAGCAGCAAAGACCCAGACGTGGCGGGACTAGCGAGAAAACCAGCCAAAAACATTCAGTACTTC
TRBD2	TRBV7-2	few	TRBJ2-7	CASSLGGLEYEQYF	TGTGCCAGCAGCTTAGGGGGACTAGAATACGAGCAGTACTTC
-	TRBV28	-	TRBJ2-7	CASSSSGHEQYF	TGTGCCAGCAGTTCCTCCGGGCACGAGCAGTACTTC
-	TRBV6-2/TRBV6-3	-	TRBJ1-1	CASSLGTDSAEAFF	TGTGCCAGCAGTTTGGGGACCGACTCCGCTGAAGCTTTCTTT
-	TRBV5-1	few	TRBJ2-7	CASSFNRAYEQYF	TGCGCCAGCAGCTTCAACAGAGCCTACGAGCAGTACTTC
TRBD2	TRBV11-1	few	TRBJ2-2	CASSVYRTSAGELFF	TGTGCCAGCAGCGTATACCGGACTAGCGCCGGGGAGCTGTTTTTT
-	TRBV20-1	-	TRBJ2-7	CSARRSGRNEQYF	TGCAGTGCCCGAAGGTCTGGACGGAACGAGCAGTACTTC
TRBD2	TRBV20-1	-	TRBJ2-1	CSARDLSGGANNEQFF	TGCAGTGCTAGAGATCTCAGCGGGGGGGCCAACAATGAGCAGTTCTTC
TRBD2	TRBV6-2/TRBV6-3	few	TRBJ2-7	CASSTSSGAKVYEQYF	TGTGCCAGCAGTACCAGTAGCGGGGCGAAGGTATACGAGCAGTACTTC
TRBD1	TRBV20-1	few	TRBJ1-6	CSARGTGSSNSPLHF	TGCAGTGCTAGGGGGACAGGCTCTTCCAATTCACCCCTCCACTTT
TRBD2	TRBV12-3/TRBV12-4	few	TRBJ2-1	CASSLPLAGEPGYNEQFF	TGTGCCAGCAGTTTGCCACTAGCGGGGGAACCAGGTTACAATGAGCAGTTCTTC
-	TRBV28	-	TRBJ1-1	CASSLFDRMNTEAFF	TGTGCCAGCAGTTTATTCGACAGAATGAACACTGAAGCTTTCTTT
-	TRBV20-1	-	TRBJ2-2	CSAITVTGELFF	TGCAGTGCTATCACCGTAACCGGGGAGCTGTTTTTT
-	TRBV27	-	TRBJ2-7	CASGRDSWGNEQYF	TGTGCCAGCGGACGTGACAGTTGGGGGAACGAGCAGTACTTC
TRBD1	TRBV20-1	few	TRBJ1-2	CSAPPGGYGYTF	TGCAGTGCCCCCCCAGGGGGCTATGGCTACACCTTC
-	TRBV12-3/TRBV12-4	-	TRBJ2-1	CASSWARDNYNEQFF	TGTGCCAGCAGTTGGGCCCGGGACAACTACAATGAGCAGTTCTTC
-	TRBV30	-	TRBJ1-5	CAWSMHREQPQHF	TGTGCCTGGAGTATGCACAGGGAACAGCCCCAGCATTTT